This TCR beta chain is from a study of identical twins. Whole-study findings and limits: Zero-insertion analyses were open to partial confounding by invariant MAIT and iNKT cells. There was more out-of-frame TCR alpha sharing in monozygotic twins than models estimated.

One entry per CDR3 protein, called by TCRdb with MiXCR from the 5' RACE reads. This sample has around 490,000 distinct CDR3 sequences, with roughly 15% found just once. As for this clonotype: The target antigen is unknown.

In germline, CDR1 is MNHEY, CDR2 SVGEGT. The CDR3 covers 12 residues. V was clipped by 5 bases and J by 4 bases, with 8 bases between them. These data were also reused for a study on yellow fever vaccine responses in identical twins. That work adds: Reportedly, twins' vaccine T cell responses looked partly convergent and partly personalized.

The sequenced sample was CD4+ T cells sorted from blood. This receptor was obtained from a young woman in good health. The J gene is TRBJ1-1, the V gene TRBV6-2 or TRBV6-3; D gene uncertain. The CDR3 sequence: CASSRQPTEAFF. The CDR3 nucleotides are TGTGCCAGCAGTAGGCAGCCCACTGAAGCTTTCTTT.